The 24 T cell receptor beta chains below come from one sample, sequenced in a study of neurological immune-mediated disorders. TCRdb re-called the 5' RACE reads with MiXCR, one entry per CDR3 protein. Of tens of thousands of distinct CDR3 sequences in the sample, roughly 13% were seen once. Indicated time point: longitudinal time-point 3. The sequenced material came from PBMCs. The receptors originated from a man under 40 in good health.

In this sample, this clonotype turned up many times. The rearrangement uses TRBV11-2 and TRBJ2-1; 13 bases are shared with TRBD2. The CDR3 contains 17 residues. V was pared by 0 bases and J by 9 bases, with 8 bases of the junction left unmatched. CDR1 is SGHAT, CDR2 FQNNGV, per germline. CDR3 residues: CASSLDRTSGSISEQFF. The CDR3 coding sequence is TGTGCCAGCAGCTTAGACCGGACTAGCGGGAGTATCAGTGAGCAGTTCTTC.

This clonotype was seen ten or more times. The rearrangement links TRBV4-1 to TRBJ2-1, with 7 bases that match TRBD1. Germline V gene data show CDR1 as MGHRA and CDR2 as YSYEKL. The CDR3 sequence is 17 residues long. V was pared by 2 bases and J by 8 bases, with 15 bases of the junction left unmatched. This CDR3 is CASSQHPDRVIADEQFF. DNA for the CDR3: TGCGCCAGCAGCCAACATCCCGACAGGGTTATTGCAGATGAGCAGTTCTTC.

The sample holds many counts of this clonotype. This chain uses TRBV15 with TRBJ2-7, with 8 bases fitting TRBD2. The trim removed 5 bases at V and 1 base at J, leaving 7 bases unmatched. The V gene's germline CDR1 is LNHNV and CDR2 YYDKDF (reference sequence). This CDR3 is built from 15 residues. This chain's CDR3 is CATSAWVAGSYEQYF. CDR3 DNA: TGTGCCACCAGCGCTTGGGTAGCGGGATCCTACGAGCAGTACTTC.

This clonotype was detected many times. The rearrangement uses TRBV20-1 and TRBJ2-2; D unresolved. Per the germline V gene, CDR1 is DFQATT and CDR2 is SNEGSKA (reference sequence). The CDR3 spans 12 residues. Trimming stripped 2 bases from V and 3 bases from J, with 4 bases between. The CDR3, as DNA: TGCAGTGCTAGAAGGGACACCGGGGAGCTGTTTTTT. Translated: CSARRDTGELFF.

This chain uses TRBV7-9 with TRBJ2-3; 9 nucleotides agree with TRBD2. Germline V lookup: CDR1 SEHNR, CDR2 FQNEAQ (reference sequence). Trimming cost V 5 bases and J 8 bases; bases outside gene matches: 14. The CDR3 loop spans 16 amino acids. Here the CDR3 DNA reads TGTGCCAGCAGCCAACCCGGGACTAGCCTACGAAGTACGCAGTATTTT. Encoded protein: CASSQPGTSLRSTQYF.

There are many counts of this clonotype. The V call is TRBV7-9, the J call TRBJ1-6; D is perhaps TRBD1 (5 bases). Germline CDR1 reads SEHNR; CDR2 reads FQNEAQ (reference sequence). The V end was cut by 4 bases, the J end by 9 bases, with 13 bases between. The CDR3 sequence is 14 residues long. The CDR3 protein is CASSSTGGGSPLHF. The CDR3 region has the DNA TGTGCCAGCAGCTCAACTGGGGGTGGTTCACCCCTCCACTTT. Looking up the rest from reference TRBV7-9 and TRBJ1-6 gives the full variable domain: DTGVSQNPRHKITKRGQNVTFRCDPISEHNRLYWYRQTLGQGPEFLTYFQNEAQLEKSRLLSDRFSAERPKGSFSTLEIQRTEQGDSAMYLCASSSTGGGSPLHFGNGTRLTVT.

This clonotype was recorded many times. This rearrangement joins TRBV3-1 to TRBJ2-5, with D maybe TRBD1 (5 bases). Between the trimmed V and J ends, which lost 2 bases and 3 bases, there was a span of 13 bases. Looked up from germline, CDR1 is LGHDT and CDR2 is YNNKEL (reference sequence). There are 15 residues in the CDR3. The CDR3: CASSQIGQRKETQYF. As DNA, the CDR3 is TGTGCCAGCAGCCAAATCGGACAAAGAAAAGAGACCCAGTACTTC.

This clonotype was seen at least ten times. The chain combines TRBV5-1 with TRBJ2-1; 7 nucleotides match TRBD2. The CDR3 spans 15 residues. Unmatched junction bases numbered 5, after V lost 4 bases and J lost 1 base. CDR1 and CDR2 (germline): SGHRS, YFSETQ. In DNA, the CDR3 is TGCGCCAGCAGCGCTAGCGGAGAATCCTACAATGAGCAGTTCTTC. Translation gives CASSASGESYNEQFF.

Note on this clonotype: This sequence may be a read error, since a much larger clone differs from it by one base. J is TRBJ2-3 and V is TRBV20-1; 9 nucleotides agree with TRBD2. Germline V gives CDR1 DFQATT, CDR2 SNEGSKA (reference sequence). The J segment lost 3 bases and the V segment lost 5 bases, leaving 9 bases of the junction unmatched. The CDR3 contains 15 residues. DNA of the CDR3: TGCAGTGCTGGGAGCCACAGCGGGGGGACAGATACGCAGTATTTT. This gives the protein CSAGSHSGGTDTQYF.

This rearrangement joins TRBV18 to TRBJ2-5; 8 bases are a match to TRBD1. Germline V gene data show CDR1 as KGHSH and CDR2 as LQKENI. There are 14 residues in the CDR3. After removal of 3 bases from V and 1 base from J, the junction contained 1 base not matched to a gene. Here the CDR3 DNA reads TGTGCCAGCTCACCTGGACAGGGCCAAGAGACCCAGTACTTC. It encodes CASSPGQGQETQYF.

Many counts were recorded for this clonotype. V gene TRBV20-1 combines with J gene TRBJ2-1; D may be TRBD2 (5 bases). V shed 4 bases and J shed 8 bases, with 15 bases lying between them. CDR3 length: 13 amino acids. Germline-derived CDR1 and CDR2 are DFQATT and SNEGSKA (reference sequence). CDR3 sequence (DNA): TGCAGTGCTAAACTAGATGGGAGCGATGAGCAGTTCTTC. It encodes CSAKLDGSDEQFF.

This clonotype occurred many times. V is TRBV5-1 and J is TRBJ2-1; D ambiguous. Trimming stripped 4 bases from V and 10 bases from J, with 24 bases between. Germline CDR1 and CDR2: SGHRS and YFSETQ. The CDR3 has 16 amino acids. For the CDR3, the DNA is TGCGCCAGCAGCCCCATAGGGTCCTTAAGATCGCCGGAGCAGTTCTTC. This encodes CASSPIGSLRSPEQFF.

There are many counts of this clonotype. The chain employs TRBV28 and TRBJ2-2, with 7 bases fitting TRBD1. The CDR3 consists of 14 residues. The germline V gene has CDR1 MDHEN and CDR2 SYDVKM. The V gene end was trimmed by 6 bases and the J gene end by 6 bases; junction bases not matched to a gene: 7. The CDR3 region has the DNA TGTGCCAGCAGGCGACAGGGAACCCCCGGGGAGCTGTTTTTT. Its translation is CASRRQGTPGELFF.

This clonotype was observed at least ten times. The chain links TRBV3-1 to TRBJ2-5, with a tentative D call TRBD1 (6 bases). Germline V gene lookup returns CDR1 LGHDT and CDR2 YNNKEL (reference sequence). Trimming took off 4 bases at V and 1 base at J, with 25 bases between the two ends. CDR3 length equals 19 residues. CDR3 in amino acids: CASSRRPPLSQGSQETQYF. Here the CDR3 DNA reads TGTGCCAGCAGCCGAAGACCGCCTCTCTCCCAGGGGTCCCAAGAGACCCAGTACTTC.

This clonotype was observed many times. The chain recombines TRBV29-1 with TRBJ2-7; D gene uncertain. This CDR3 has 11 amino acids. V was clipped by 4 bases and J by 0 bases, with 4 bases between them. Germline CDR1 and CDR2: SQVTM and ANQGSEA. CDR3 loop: CSVVSSYEQYF. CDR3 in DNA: TGCAGCGTTGTTTCCTCCTACGAGCAGTACTTC.

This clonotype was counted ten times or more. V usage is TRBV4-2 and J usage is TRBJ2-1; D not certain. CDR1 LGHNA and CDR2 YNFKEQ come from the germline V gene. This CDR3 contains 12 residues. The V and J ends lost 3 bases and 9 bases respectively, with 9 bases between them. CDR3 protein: CASSHEVGEQFF. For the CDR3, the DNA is TGTGCCAGCAGCCATGAGGTGGGTGAGCAGTTCTTC.

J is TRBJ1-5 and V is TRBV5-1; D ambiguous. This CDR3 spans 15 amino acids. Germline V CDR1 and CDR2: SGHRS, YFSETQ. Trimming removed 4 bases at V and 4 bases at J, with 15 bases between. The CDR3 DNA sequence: TGCGCCAGCAGCCCAGCAGGAGTTGCAAATCAGCCCCAGCATTTT. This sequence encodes CASSPAGVANQPQHF.

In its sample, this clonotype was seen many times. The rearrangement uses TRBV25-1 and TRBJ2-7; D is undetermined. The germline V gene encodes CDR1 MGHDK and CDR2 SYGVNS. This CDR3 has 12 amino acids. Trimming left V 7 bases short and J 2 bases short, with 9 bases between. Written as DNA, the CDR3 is TGTGCCAGCACGGGCCAAACCTACGAGCAGTACTTC. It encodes CASTGQTYEQYF.

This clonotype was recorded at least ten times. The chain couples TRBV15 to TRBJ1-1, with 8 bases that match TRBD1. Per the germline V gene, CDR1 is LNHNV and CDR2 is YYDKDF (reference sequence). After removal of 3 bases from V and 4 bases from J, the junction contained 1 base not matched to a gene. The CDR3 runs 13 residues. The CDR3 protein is CATSRTGVTEAFF. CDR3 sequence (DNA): TGTGCCACCAGCAGGACAGGGGTCACTGAAGCTTTCTTT.

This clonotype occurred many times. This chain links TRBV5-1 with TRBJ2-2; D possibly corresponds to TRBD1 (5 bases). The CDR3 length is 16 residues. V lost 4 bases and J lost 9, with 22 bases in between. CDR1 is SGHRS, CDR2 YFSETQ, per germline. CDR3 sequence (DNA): TGCGCCAGCAGCCCCAGGGAAGATAGTCTATCCAGGGAGCTGTTTTTT. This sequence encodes CASSPREDSLSRELFF.

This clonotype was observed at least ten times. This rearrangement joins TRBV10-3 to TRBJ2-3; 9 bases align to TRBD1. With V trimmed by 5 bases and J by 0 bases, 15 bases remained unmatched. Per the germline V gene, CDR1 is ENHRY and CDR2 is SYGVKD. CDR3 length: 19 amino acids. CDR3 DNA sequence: TGTGCCATCAGTCGGACAGGGGACGGGAGCGGAGCTAGCACAGATACGCAGTATTTT. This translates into CAISRTGDGSGASTDTQYF.

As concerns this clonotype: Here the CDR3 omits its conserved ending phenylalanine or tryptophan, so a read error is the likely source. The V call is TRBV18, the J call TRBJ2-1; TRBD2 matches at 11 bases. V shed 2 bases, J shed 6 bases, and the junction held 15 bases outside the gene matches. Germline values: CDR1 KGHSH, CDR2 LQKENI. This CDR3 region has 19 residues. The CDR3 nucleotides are TGTGCCAGCTCACCAGGGCTAGCGGGAGGCAGAAGAGACGTCAATGAGCAGTTCTGT. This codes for CASSPGLAGGRRDVNEQFC.

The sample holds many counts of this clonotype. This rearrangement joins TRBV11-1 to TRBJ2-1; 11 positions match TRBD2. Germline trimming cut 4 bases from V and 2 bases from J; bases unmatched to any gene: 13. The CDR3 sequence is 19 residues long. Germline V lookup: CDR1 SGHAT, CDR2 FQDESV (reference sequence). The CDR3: CASSWGGPLAGGPYNEQFF. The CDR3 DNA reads TGTGCCAGCAGCTGGGGAGGTCCGCTAGCGGGAGGACCCTACAATGAGCAGTTCTTC.

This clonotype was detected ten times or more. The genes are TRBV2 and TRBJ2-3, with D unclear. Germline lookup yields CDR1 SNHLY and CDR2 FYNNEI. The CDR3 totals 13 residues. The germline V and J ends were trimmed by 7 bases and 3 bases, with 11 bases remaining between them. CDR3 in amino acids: CASIPRWTDTQYF. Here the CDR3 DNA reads TGTGCCAGCATCCCCCGGTGGACAGATACGCAGTATTTT.